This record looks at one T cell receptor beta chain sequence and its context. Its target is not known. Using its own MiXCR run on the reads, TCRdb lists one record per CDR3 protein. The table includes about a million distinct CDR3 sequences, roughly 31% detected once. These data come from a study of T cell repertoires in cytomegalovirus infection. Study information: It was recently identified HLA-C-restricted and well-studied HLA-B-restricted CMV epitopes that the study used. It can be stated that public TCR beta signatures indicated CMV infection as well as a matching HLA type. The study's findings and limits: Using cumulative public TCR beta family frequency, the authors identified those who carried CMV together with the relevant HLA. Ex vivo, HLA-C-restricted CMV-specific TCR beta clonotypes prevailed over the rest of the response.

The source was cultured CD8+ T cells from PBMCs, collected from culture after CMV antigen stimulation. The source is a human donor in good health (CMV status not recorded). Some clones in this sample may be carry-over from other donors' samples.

The CDR3 nucleotides read TGTGCCAGTCCCACACCGGGAGGGCCCCAGCATTTT. It specifies CASPTPGGPQHF. The chain is built from TRBV19 and TRBJ1-5; no clear D gene. Trimming pared 8 bases from V and 9 bases from J, leaving 14 bases between. The CDR3 spans 12 residues. Germline V gives CDR1 LNHDA, CDR2 SQIVND (reference sequence).